The entry below describes one T cell receptor beta chain. Antigen: not known. The data originate from a study of cytomegalovirus exposure and HLA in healthy donors. Study-level results: Some public TCRs appeared in many individuals, while most sequences were rare. Clusters of TCRs from the first cohort tended to co-occur in the roughly 120 validation repertoires (as a later analysis found).

The repertoire was sequenced with immunoSEQ multiplex PCR; TCRdb's copy has only in-frame clones and lacks some. The table has 200,000 or so clones, around four fifths seen once. This CDR3 region has 16 residues. V was pared by 1 base and J by 4 bases, with 6 bases of the junction left unmatched. CDR1 is SGHDN and CDR2 is FVKESK in the germline V gene. From the approximately 120-subject validation cohort, which was separate from the roughly 710-subject first cohort, the donors were drawn. This chain uses TRBV14 with TRBJ2-1, with 8 bases lining up with TRBD2. Sequencing was carried out using PBMCs. The receptor's source is a woman under 30 in good health and CMV-seronegative. CDR3 amino acids: CASSQGFQRGYNEQFF. CDR3 DNA: TGTGCCAGCAGCCAAGGGTTCCAGCGGGGGTACAATGAGCAGTTCTTC.